The rows below give T cell receptor beta chains drawn from one sample of a study of blood T cell repertoires in COVID-19. The method was immunoSEQ multiplex PCR; TCRdb's version includes in-frame clones alone and lacks a portion of them. The table shows a few hundred thousand clones, with 80% to 90% occurring only once. Sequenced: PBMCs or T cells enriched from blood (not recorded which). The origin of the receptors is a young man who had recovered from COVID-19. CDR3s include the opening cysteine and the closing phenylalanine or tryptophan. A D gene is named only where the DNA matches it firmly. Where a row states a size, it is once, few, many or the class of an expanded clone; other rows omit it.

CDR3 protein: CAIKGLAGNNEQFF
CDR3 DNA: TGTGCCATCAAAGGACTAGCGGGCAACAATGAGCAGTTCTTC
V gene: TRBV10-3
clone size: .
J gene: TRBJ2-1
D gene: TRBD2

CDR3 protein: CATSRGGTSTYNEQFF
CDR3 DNA: TGTGCCACCAGCAGAGGGGGGACTAGCACCTACAATGAGCAGTTCTTC
V gene: TRBV15
clone size: .
J gene: TRBJ2-1
D gene: TRBD2

CDR3 protein: CASSIGQGNYGYTF
CDR3 DNA: TGTGCCAGTAGTATCGGACAGGGAAACTATGGCTACACCTTC
V gene: TRBV19
clone size: .
J gene: TRBJ1-2
D gene: TRBD1

CDR3 protein: CASHRRGKQFF
CDR3 DNA: TGTGCCAGCCATCGGCGGGGCAAGCAGTTCTTC
V gene: TRBV12-3/TRBV12-4
clone size: .
J gene: TRBJ2-1
D gene: .

CDR3 protein: CASRDTDTNTEAFF
CDR3 DNA: TGTGCCAGCAGAGATACAGACACAAACACTGAAGCTTTCTTT
V gene: TRBV2
clone size: .
J gene: TRBJ1-1
D gene: .

CDR3 protein: CASSLRSGDVYEQYF
CDR3 DNA: TGTGCCAGCAGCTTGCGTTCGGGGGATGTCTACGAGCAGTACTTC
V gene: TRBV5-4
clone size: .
J gene: TRBJ2-7
D gene: .

CDR3 protein: CASGPQGANTEAFF
CDR3 DNA: TGTGCCAGCGGGCCTCAGGGGGCGAACACTGAAGCTTTCTTT
V gene: TRBV19
clone size: .
J gene: TRBJ1-1
D gene: TRBD1

CDR3 protein: CASSPGQNYGYTF
CDR3 DNA: TGTGCCAGCTCACCAGGACAGAACTATGGCTACACCTTC
V gene: TRBV18
clone size: .
J gene: TRBJ1-2
D gene: .

CDR3 protein: CASAPRTGPYEQYF
CDR3 DNA: TGCGCCAGCGCTCCCCGGACAGGCCCCTACGAGCAGTACTTC
V gene: TRBV5-1
clone size: .
J gene: TRBJ2-7
D gene: TRBD1

CDR3 protein: CASSRGQGPYEQYF
CDR3 DNA: TGTGCCAGCAGCCGGGGACAGGGTCCCTACGAGCAGTACTTC
V gene: TRBV5-5
clone size: .
J gene: TRBJ2-7
D gene: TRBD1

CDR3 protein: CAWRTGSNTEAFF
CDR3 DNA: TGTGCCTGGAGGACAGGGTCGAACACTGAAGCTTTCTTT
V gene: TRBV30
clone size: .
J gene: TRBJ1-1
D gene: TRBD1

CDR3 protein: CASSVASGRIGEQYF
CDR3 DNA: TGTGCCAGCAGTGTGGCTAGCGGGAGAATCGGCGAGCAGTACTTC
V gene: TRBV2
clone size: .
J gene: TRBJ2-7
D gene: TRBD2

CDR3 protein: CASSLDYQKDNEQFF
CDR3 DNA: TGTGCCAGCAGCCTGGACTACCAAAAAGACAATGAGCAGTTCTTC
V gene: TRBV6-5
clone size: .
J gene: TRBJ2-1
D gene: .

CDR3 protein: CASSLVPTGETQYF
CDR3 DNA: TGCGCCAGCAGCTTGGTTCCCACGGGAGAGACCCAGTACTTC
V gene: TRBV5-1
clone size: .
J gene: TRBJ2-5
D gene: .

CDR3 protein: CSVITAREPYNEQFF
CDR3 DNA: TGCAGCGTTATAACTGCGCGGGAGCCCTACAATGAGCAGTTCTTC
V gene: TRBV29-1
clone size: .
J gene: TRBJ2-1
D gene: TRBD2

CDR3 protein: CASSLLKETQYF
CDR3 DNA: TGTGCCAGCAGTTTGCTAAAAGAGACCCAGTACTTC
V gene: TRBV28
clone size: .
J gene: TRBJ2-5
D gene: .

CDR3 protein: CASSPSLTSGSENEQFF
CDR3 DNA: TGTGCCAGCAGCCCGAGCTTGACTAGCGGGAGTGAGAATGAGCAGTTCTTC
V gene: TRBV3-1/TRBV3-2
clone size: .
J gene: TRBJ2-1
D gene: TRBD2

CDR3 protein: CASIGPKGAHGYTF
CDR3 DNA: TGTGCCAGTATAGGCCCGAAAGGGGCTCATGGCTACACCTTC
V gene: TRBV19
clone size: few
J gene: TRBJ1-2
D gene: .

CDR3 protein: CASSALLAGVAEQYF
CDR3 DNA: TGTGCCAGTAGTGCCCTACTAGCGGGAGTCGCCGAGCAGTACTTC
V gene: TRBV19
clone size: .
J gene: TRBJ2-7
D gene: TRBD2

CDR3 protein: CASSFTGANTEAFF
CDR3 DNA: TGTGCCAGCAGCTTTACAGGGGCGAACACTGAAGCTTTCTTT
V gene: TRBV7-9
clone size: once
J gene: TRBJ1-1
D gene: TRBD1

CDR3 protein: CASSLSQGAQYTQYF
CDR3 DNA: TGTGCCAGCAGCTTGTCACAGGGGGCGCAATATACGCAGTATTTT
V gene: TRBV5-4
clone size: .
J gene: TRBJ2-3
D gene: TRBD1

CDR3 protein: CASSPQGGGDTQYF
CDR3 DNA: TGTGCCAGCAGCCCGCAGGGAGGGGGAGATACGCAGTATTTT
V gene: TRBV7-9
clone size: .
J gene: TRBJ2-3
D gene: .

CDR3 protein: CASSRGTGGATGELFF
CDR3 DNA: TGTGCCAGTAGTAGGGGGACAGGGGGTGCCACCGGGGAGCTGTTTTTT
V gene: TRBV19
clone size: .
J gene: TRBJ2-2
D gene: TRBD1

CDR3 protein: CASSLGGGSGRGETQYF
CDR3 DNA: TGTGCCAGCAGCTTAGGTGGGGGAAGCGGGAGAGGAGAGACCCAGTACTTC
V gene: TRBV7-9
clone size: .
J gene: TRBJ2-5
D gene: TRBD2

CDR3 protein: CASGYSGRPSYNEQFF
CDR3 DNA: TGCGCCAGCGGCTACAGCGGGAGGCCCTCCTACAATGAGCAGTTCTTC
V gene: TRBV4-1
clone size: .
J gene: TRBJ2-1
D gene: TRBD2